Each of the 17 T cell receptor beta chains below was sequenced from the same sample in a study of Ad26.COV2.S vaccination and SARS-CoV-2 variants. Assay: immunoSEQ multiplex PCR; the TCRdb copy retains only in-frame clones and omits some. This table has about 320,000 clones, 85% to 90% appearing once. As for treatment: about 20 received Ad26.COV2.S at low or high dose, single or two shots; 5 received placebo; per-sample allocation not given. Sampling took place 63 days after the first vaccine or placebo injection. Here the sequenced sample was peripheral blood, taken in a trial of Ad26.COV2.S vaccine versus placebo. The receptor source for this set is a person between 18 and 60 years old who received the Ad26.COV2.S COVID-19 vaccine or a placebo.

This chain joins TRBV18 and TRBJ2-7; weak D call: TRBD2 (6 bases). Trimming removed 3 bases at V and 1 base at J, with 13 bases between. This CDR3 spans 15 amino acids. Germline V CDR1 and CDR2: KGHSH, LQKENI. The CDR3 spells CASSPRGFGSYEQYF. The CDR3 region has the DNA TGTGCCAGCTCACCTCGGGGGTTCGGGTCCTACGAGCAGTACTTC. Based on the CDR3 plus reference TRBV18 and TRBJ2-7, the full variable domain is NAGVMQNPRHLVRRRGQEARLRCSPMKGHSHVYWYRQLPEEGLKFMVYLQKENIIDESGMPKERFSAEFPKEGPSILRIQQVVRGDSAAYFCASSPRGFGSYEQYFGPGTRLTVT.

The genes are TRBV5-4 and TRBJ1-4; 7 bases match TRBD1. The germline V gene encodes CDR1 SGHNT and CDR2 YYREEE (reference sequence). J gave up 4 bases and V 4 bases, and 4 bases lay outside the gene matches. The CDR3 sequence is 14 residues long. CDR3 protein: CASSQGGNNEKLFF. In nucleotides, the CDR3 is TGTGCCAGCAGCCAGGGGGGGAATAATGAAAAACTGTTTTTT.

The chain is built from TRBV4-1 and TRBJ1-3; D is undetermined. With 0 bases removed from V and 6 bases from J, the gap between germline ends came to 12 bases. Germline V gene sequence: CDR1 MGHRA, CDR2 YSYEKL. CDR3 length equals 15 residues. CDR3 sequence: CASSQEASTQNTIYF. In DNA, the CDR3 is TGCGCCAGCAGCCAAGAGGCGAGCACCCAAAACACCATATATTTT.

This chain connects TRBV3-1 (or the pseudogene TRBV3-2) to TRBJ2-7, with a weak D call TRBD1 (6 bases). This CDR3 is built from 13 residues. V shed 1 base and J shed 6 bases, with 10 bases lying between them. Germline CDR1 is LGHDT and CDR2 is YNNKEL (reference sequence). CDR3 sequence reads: CASSQVLGGEQYF. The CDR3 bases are TGTGCCAGCAGCCAAGTCCTAGGGGGCGAGCAGTACTTC.

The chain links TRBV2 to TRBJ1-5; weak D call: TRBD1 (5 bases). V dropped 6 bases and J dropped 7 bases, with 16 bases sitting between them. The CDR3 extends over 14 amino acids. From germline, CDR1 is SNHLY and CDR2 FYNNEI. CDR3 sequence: CASRGRGWDQPQHF. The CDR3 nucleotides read TGTGCCAGCAGAGGCAGAGGGTGGGACCAGCCCCAGCATTTT.

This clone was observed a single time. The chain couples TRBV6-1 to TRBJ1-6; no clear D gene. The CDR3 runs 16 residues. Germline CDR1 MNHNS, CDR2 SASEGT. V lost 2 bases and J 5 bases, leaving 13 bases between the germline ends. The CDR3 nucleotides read TGTGCCAGCAGTGAAAGGGTATGGCGGGATAATTCACCCCTCCACTTT. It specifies CASSERVWRDNSPLHF.

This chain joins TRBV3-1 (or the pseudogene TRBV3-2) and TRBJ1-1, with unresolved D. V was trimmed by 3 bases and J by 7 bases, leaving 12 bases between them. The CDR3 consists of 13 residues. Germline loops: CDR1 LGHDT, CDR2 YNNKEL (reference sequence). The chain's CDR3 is CASSQAKAGEAFF. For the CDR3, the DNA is TGTGCCAGCAGCCAGGCCAAAGCAGGTGAAGCTTTCTTT.

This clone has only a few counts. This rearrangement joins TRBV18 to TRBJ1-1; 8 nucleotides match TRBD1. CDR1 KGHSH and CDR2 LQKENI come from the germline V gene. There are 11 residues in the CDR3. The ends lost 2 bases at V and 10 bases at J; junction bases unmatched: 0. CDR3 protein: CASSPDRGAFF. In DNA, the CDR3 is TGTGCCAGCTCACCAGACAGGGGAGCTTTCTTT.

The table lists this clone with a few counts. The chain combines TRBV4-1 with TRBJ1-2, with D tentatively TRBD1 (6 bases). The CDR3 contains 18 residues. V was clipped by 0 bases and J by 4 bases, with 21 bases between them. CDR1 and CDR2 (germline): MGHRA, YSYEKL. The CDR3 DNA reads TGCGCCAGCAGCCAAGATGGGATGACGGTGGGGGCTTTCTATGGCTACACCTTC. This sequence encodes CASSQDGMTVGAFYGYTF.

The CDR3 DNA sequence: TGTGCCAGCAGTCTCACTTTCGTGGGGACTGAAGCTTTCTTT. Translated: CASSLTFVGTEAFF. V gene TRBV11-2 combines with J gene TRBJ1-1; D not resolved. This CDR3 has 14 residues. Between the trimmed V and J ends, which lost 6 bases and 5 bases, there was a span of 16 bases. Germline lookup yields CDR1 SGHAT and CDR2 FQNNGV.

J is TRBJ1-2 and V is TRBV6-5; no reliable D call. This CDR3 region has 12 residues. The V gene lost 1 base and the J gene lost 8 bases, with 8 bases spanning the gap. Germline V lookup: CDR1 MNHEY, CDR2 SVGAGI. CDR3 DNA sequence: TGTGCCAGCAGTTACTTGTCGGGGGGCTACACCTTC. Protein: CASSYLSGGYTF.

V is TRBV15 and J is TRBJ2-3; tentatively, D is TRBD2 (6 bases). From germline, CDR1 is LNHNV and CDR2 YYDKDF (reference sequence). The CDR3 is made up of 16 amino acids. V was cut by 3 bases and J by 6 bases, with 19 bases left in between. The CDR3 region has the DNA TGTGCCACCAGCAGGGAGGGGAGTGCAAAGGGCGATACGCAGTATTTT. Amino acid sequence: CATSREGSAKGDTQYF.

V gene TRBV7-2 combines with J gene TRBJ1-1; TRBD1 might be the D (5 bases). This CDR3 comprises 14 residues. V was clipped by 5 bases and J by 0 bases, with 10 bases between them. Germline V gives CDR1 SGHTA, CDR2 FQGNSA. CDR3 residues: CASSPRQLNTEAFF. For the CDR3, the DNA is TGTGCCAGCAGCCCCCGACAGTTGAACACTGAAGCTTTCTTT.

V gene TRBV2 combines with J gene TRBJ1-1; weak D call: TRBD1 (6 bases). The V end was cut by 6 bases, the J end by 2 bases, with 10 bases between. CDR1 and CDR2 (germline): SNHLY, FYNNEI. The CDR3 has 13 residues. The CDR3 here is CASSEDSNTEAFF. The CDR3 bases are TGTGCCAGCAGCGAGGACAGTAACACTGAAGCTTTCTTT.

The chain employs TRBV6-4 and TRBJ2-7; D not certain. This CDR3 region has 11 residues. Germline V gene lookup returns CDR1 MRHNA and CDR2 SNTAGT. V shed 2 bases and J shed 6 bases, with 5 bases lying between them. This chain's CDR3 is CASSDPAEQYF. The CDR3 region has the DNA TGTGCCAGCAGTGACCCCGCCGAGCAGTACTTC.

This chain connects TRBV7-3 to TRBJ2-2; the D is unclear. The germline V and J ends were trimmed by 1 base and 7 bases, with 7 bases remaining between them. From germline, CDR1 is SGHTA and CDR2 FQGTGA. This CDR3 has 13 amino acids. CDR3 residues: CASSLSGVGELFF. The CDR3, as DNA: TGTGCCAGCAGCTTAAGTGGGGTCGGGGAGCTGTTTTTT.

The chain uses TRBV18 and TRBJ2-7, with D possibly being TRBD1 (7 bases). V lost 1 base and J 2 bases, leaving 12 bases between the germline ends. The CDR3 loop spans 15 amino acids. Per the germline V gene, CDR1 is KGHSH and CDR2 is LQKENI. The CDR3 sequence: CASSPLAGQPYEQYF. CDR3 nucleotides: TGTGCCAGCTCACCACTTGCGGGACAGCCCTACGAGCAGTACTTC.